These 28 T cell receptor beta chains originate from one sample sequenced in a study of blood T cell repertoires in COVID-19 (dated by TCRdb to the early 2020s). Libraries were built with the immunoSEQ multiplex PCR assay. TCRdb carries this immuneACCESS record with in-frame sequences only. Its versions omit some clonotypes, under half of them owing to an unresolved V gene in the studies checked, with the rest unexplained. This sample holds around 150,000 clones; 81% were observed only once. Approximately 9.9% of the sample comes from the top ten. Specimen: peripheral blood. These receptors were obtained from a man in his fifties or sixties with active or convalescent COVID-19.

V usage is TRBV18 and J usage is TRBJ2-7, with 8 positions matching TRBD1. CDR3 length equals 15 residues. Trimming removed 8 bases from V and 12 bases from J; junction bases left unmatched: 21. Per germline, CDR1 KGHSH and CDR2 LQKENI. This CDR3 reads CASTTDRGSFDPLYF. Written as DNA, the CDR3 is TGTGCCAGCACCACAGACAGGGGCTCTTTTGACCCGCTGTACTTC.

This chain joins TRBV19 and TRBJ1-5, with 7 nucleotides matching TRBD1. The trim removed 3 bases at V and 2 bases at J, leaving 19 bases unmatched. The CDR3 has 20 residues. Germline CDR1 and CDR2: LNHDA and SQIVND (reference sequence). The CDR3 loop reads CASSMGPRKQGFLGNQPQHF. CDR3 coding DNA: TGTGCCAGTAGTATGGGCCCCCGTAAACAGGGGTTTCTAGGCAATCAGCCCCAGCATTTT.

CDR3 protein: CASTQADTQYF. The CDR3 bases are TGTGCCAGCACCCAGGCAGATACGCAGTATTTT. The chain has TRBV12-3 or TRBV12-4 and TRBJ2-3; D is ambiguous. This CDR3 comprises 11 residues. Trimming removed 7 bases at V and 4 bases at J, with 6 bases between.

This clone was observed a handful of times. V is TRBV20-1 and J is TRBJ1-5, with TRBD1 matching 10 bases. The CDR3 length is 14 residues. Losses at the gene ends were 4 bases for V and 6 bases for J; bases not matched to a gene: 6. CDR1 and CDR2 (germline): DFQATT, SNEGSKA (reference sequence). CDR3 residues: CSANDRGQGQPQHF. CDR3 in DNA: TGCAGTGCTAATGACAGGGGGCAGGGTCAGCCCCAGCATTTT.

The chain combines TRBV7-9 with TRBJ1-6; D is perhaps TRBD1 (5 bases). Germline-derived CDR1 and CDR2 are SEHNR and FQNEAQ (reference sequence). This CDR3 contains 14 residues. V lost 5 bases and J lost 6, with 11 bases in between. The CDR3 nucleotides are TGTGCCAGCAGCGTGACAGCAATTAATTCACCCCTCCACTTT. It encodes CASSVTAINSPLHF.

The chain uses TRBV3-1 (or the pseudogene TRBV3-2) and TRBJ2-5, with TRBD2 identical over 9 bases. Germline values: CDR1 LGHDT, CDR2 YNNKEL (reference sequence). Germline trimming cut 3 bases from V and 5 bases from J; bases unmatched to any gene: 4. This CDR3 is 14 amino acids long. CDR3 region: CASSQGLAVETQYF. CDR3 coding DNA: TGTGCCAGCAGCCAGGGACTAGCCGTGGAGACCCAGTACTTC.

The chain recombines TRBV5-1 with TRBJ2-6; the match to TRBD2 covers 12 bases. This CDR3 is built from 18 residues. Germline V gene data show CDR1 as SGHRS and CDR2 as YFSETQ. The junction had 5 bases not matched to a gene; V was cut back by 4 bases and J by 0 bases. The CDR3, as DNA: TGCGCCAGCAGCCCGACTAGCGGGGGCTCCTCTGGGGCCAACGTCCTGACTTTC. It translates to CASSPTSGGSSGANVLTF. The whole variable domain, remainder taken from reference TRBV5-1 and TRBJ2-6, is KAGVTQTPRYLIKTRGQQVTLSCSPISGHRSVSWYQQTPGQGLQFLFEYFSETQRNKGNFPGRFSGRQFSNSRSEMNVSTLELGDSALYLCASSPTSGGSSGANVLTFGAGSRLTVL.

The rearrangement joins TRBV10-3 to TRBJ1-4; TRBD1 is a possible D gene (5 bases). This CDR3 has 15 residues. Germline CDR1 reads ENHRY; CDR2 reads SYGVKD. V was pared by 0 bases and J by 8 bases, with 13 bases between. This chain's CDR3 is CAISESEGLGEKLFF. CDR3 coding DNA: TGTGCCATCAGTGAGTCGGAGGGGTTGGGAGAAAAACTGTTTTTT.

The chain is built from TRBV18 and TRBJ1-1; D is perhaps TRBD1 (6 bases). This CDR3 is built from 16 residues. The germline CDR1 and CDR2 sequences are KGHSH and LQKENI. Deletions cut 3 bases from V and 4 bases from J, with 18 bases between. The CDR3 loop is CASSPPSGLGATEAFF. Here the CDR3 DNA reads TGTGCCAGCTCACCGCCTTCAGGGTTGGGGGCCACTGAAGCTTTCTTT.

Here the CDR3 DNA reads TGTGCCACCAGTCATCAGGGCCGAGCAGATACGCAGTATTTT. It encodes CATSHQGRADTQYF. The chain has TRBV24-1 and TRBJ2-3, with a weak D call TRBD1 (5 bases). CDR1 and CDR2 (germline): KGHDR, SFDVKD. Trimming removed 6 bases at V and 4 bases at J, with 13 bases between. The CDR3 contains 14 residues.

The J gene is TRBJ1-1, the V gene TRBV7-9; 8 bases map to TRBD1. J was trimmed by 1 base and V by 5 bases; bases with no gene match: 6. The CDR3 spans 15 residues. Looked up from germline, CDR1 is SEHNR and CDR2 is FQNEAQ (reference sequence). CDR3 protein: CASSETGTGNTEAFF. CDR3 coding DNA: TGTGCCAGCAGCGAAACCGGGACAGGGAACACTGAAGCTTTCTTT.

The chain is built from TRBV20-1 and TRBJ1-2; D is unresolved. Germline V CDR1 and CDR2: DFQATT, SNEGSKA (reference sequence). CDR3 length: 13 residues. Between the trimmed V and J ends, which lost 3 bases and 0 bases, there was a span of 8 bases. The DNA of the CDR3 is TGCAGTGCTAGTTCTGGAGCTAACTATGGCTACACCTTC. It specifies CSASSGANYGYTF.

V gene TRBV6-6 combines with J gene TRBJ2-5; D possibly corresponds to TRBD1 (6 bases). Trimming shortened V by 6 bases and J by 7 bases, and 18 bases separated the two germline ends. The CDR3 has 14 residues. CDR1 is MNHNY and CDR2 is SVGAGI in the germline V gene (reference sequence). This CDR3 is CASRATGFSGTQYF. The CDR3 bases are TGTGCCAGCAGAGCTACAGGGTTTTCCGGGACCCAGTACTTC.

CDR3 bases: TGTGCCAGCAGCTTGGCTAGCGGGGCCGTGAGGCAGTTCTTC. Its protein product is CASSLASGAVRQFF. This chain joins TRBV5-6 and TRBJ2-1, with 9 bases that match TRBD2. The CDR3 is made up of 14 amino acids. Germline CDR1 and CDR2: SGHDT and YYEEEE. The trim removed 0 bases at V and 12 bases at J, leaving 7 bases unmatched.

A single count supports this clone. The chain couples TRBV29-1 to TRBJ1-4; 8 bases match TRBD1. The CDR3 has 14 residues. Germline-derived CDR1 and CDR2 are SQVTM and ANQGSEA. V shed 3 bases and J 11 bases; nucleotides not matched to a gene: 11. The CDR3, as DNA: TGCAGCGTTGACTTGGGACAGGCCGGTGGTAAACTGTTTTTT. It is translated as CSVDLGQAGGKLFF. Filled out from reference TRBV29-1 and TRBJ1-4, the complete variable domain reads SAVISQKPSRDICQRGTSLTIQCQVDSQVTMMFWYRQQPGQSLTLIATANQGSEATYESGFVIDKFPISRPNLTFSTLTVSNMSPEDSSIYLCSVDLGQAGGKLFFGSGTQLSVL.

About this clone: An end of the junction differs from the germline gene, which may be a read error. The chain carries TRBV15 and TRBJ2-5, with 10 bases identical to TRBD2. This CDR3 has 16 amino acids. The germline CDR1 and CDR2 sequences are LNHNV and YYDKDF (reference sequence). The DNA for the CDR3 is TGTGACACCAGCAGCGCCGAGCGGGGGGGACAAGAGACCCAGTACTTC. Translation gives CDTSSAERGGQETQYF.

The rearrangement joins TRBV11-1 to TRBJ2-5; 8 nucleotides match TRBD2. Germline V gene data show CDR1 as SGHAT and CDR2 as FQDESV (reference sequence). The CDR3 has 15 residues. Trimming at V came to 2 bases and at J to 5 bases, leaving 7 bases not matched to a gene. CDR3 in amino acids: CASSLLAGPYETQYF. The CDR3 nucleotides are TGTGCCAGCAGCTTACTAGCGGGTCCCTACGAGACCCAGTACTTC.

The CDR3 DNA reads as TGTGCCAGCAGCTTTCTAGCGGGGGGGCGGTACAATGAGCAGTTCTTC. Amino acid sequence: CASSFLAGGRYNEQFF. The chain employs TRBV14 and TRBJ2-1; TRBD2 aligns across 12 bases. The CDR3 consists of 16 residues. Unmatched junction bases numbered 6, after V lost 5 bases and J lost 4 bases. CDR1 and CDR2 from the germline V gene are SGHDN and FVKESK.

The genes are TRBV18 and TRBJ1-1; D is uncertain. Looked up from germline, CDR1 is KGHSH and CDR2 is LQKENI. CDR3 length equals 15 residues. V was pared by 0 bases and J by 0 bases, with 8 bases between. Here the CDR3 DNA reads TGTGCCAGCTCACCACCGTCCCCGTTGAACACTGAAGCTTTCTTT. Protein product: CASSPPSPLNTEAFF. The full variable domain, with the rest looked up from reference TRBV18 and TRBJ1-1, is NAGVMQNPRHLVRRRGQEARLRCSPMKGHSHVYWYRQLPEEGLKFMVYLQKENIIDESGMPKERFSAEFPKEGPSILRIQQVVRGDSAAYFCASSPPSPLNTEAFFGQGTRLTVV.

This clone was counted between two and nine times. The J gene is TRBJ1-4, the V gene TRBV5-1; 9 nucleotides agree with TRBD1. The CDR3 consists of 16 residues. V dropped 4 bases and J dropped 8; count of bases not matched to a gene: 12. Germline V gene data show CDR1 as SGHRS and CDR2 as YFSETQ. This CDR3 is CASSLSPGQGNEKLFF. The DNA for the CDR3 is TGCGCCAGCAGCCTATCCCCTGGACAGGGGAACGAAAAACTGTTTTTT. Combining the CDR3 with reference TRBV5-1 and TRBJ1-4 gives the whole variable domain KAGVTQTPRYLIKTRGQQVTLSCSPISGHRSVSWYQQTPGQGLQFLFEYFSETQRNKGNFPGRFSGRQFSNSRSEMNVSTLELGDSALYLCASSLSPGQGNEKLFFGSGTQLSVL.

This chain connects TRBV10-3 to TRBJ1-5; TRBD1 is a possible D gene (6 bases). Germline assignment: CDR1 ENHRY and CDR2 SYGVKD. CDR3 length: 14 residues. Trimming took off 6 bases at V and 6 bases at J, with 15 bases between the two ends. CDR3 DNA: TGTGCCATCAGCCCTATCCAGGGGACTCAGCCCCAGCATTTT. It encodes CAISPIQGTQPQHF.

V and J are TRBV27 and TRBJ2-7; 9 positions match TRBD1. Germline values: CDR1 MNHEY, CDR2 SMNVEV (reference sequence). The CDR3 sequence is 14 residues long. Trimming took 4 bases from V and 2 from J; bases not matched to a gene: 3. The CDR3 loop reads CASSSWDRAYEQYF. CDR3 bases: TGTGCCAGCAGTTCTTGGGACAGGGCCTACGAGCAGTACTTC.

This chain joins TRBV7-2 and TRBJ2-3, with 13 bases matching TRBD2. The CDR3 has 17 residues. Trimming took 5 bases from V and 4 from J; bases not matched to a gene: 9. CDR1 is SGHTA and CDR2 is FQGNSA in the germline V gene. DNA of the CDR3: TGTGCCAGCAGCCCCAGACTAGCGGGAGGTGGGGCAGATACGCAGTATTTT. It translates to CASSPRLAGGGADTQYF.

The V gene is TRBV5-1, the J gene TRBJ2-7, with 8 bases lining up with TRBD1. This CDR3 is 16 amino acids long. Germline values: CDR1 SGHRS, CDR2 YFSETQ. Germline trimming cut 0 bases from V and 2 bases from J; bases unmatched to any gene: 7. CDR3 DNA: TGCGCCAGCAGCTTGGTGGGGCAGGGGGCGGCCTACGAGCAGTACTTC. Translating gives CASSLVGQGAAYEQYF.

This clone was counted between two and nine times. The V call is TRBV29-1, the J call TRBJ2-7; D not resolved. Germline CDR1 SQVTM, CDR2 ANQGSEA. Deletions cut 6 bases from V and 6 bases from J, with 15 bases between. The length of the CDR3 is 12 residues. The CDR3 sequence: CSVRPRSGEQYF. The CDR3 bases are TGCAGCGTGCGACCCCGATCGGGCGAGCAGTACTTC.

The genes are TRBV9 and TRBJ2-6; D uncertain. The CDR3 totals 15 residues. Germline loops: CDR1 SGDLS, CDR2 YYNGEE. Trimming pared 0 bases from V and 0 bases from J, leaving 4 bases between. The CDR3 reads CASSVDNSGANVLTF. In nucleotides, the CDR3 is TGTGCCAGCAGCGTAGATAACTCTGGGGCCAACGTCCTGACTTTC.

The genes are TRBV19 and TRBJ2-3, with 7 nucleotides matching TRBD2. Germline V gene sequence: CDR1 LNHDA, CDR2 SQIVND (reference sequence). The CDR3 runs 16 residues. Unmatched junction bases numbered 10, after V lost 5 bases and J lost 2 bases. The CDR3 loop reads CASSPFSAGTTDTQYF. CDR3 nucleotides: TGTGCCAGTAGTCCTTTCTCAGCGGGAACCACAGATACGCAGTATTTT.

This chain links TRBV28 with TRBJ2-5; 7 bases line up with TRBD2. Unmatched junction bases numbered 7, after V lost 2 bases and J lost 1 base. Germline V gene data show CDR1 as MDHEN and CDR2 as SYDVKM. The CDR3 contains 16 residues. The CDR3 loop reads CASSLTRGRGQETQYF. CDR3 bases: TGTGCCAGCAGTTTAACCCGGGGGAGGGGCCAAGAGACCCAGTACTTC.